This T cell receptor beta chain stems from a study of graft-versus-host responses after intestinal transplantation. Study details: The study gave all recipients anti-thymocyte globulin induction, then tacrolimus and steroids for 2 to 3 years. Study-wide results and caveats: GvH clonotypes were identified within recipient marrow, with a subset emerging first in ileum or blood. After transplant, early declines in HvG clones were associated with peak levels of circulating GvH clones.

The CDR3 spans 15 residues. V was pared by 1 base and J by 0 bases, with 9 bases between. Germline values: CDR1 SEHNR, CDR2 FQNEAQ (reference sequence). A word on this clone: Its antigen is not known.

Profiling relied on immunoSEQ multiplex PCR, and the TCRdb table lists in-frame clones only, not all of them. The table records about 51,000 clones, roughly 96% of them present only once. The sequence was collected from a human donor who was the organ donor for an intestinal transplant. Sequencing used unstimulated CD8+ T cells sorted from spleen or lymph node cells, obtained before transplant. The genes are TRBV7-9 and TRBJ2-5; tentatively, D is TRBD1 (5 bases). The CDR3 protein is CASSLEGFYQETQYF. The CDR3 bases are TGTGCCAGCAGCTTAGAGGGGTTTTACCAAGAGACCCAGTACTTC.